The present T cell receptor (beta chain) was sequenced within a study of T cells in Graves' hyperthyroidism and ophthalmopathy. Findings and caveats of the study: Appearing also in blood were most of the thyroid clonotypes expanded above 0.001.

This clonotype was picked up a small number of times. Its cognate antigen is unknown. CDR3 length: 17 residues. The germline V gene has CDR1 MGHRA and CDR2 YSYEKL. The V end lost 4 bases, the J end lost 5 bases, and 21 bases lay between the germline ends. Lactation, pregnancy, other autoimmune disease or uncontrolled infection excluded patients. Regions amplified from RNA transcripts were the TCR beta CDR3 regions. HTBI primers drove first-round RT-PCR of the TCR CDR3. MiXCR, run by TCRdb on the multiplex PCR reads, gives a single entry per CDR3 protein. The repertoire holds 540,000 or so distinct CDR3 sequences, under 60% seen once, with roughly 19% in the top ten.

This TCR was sampled from an adult woman with Graves' disease, either hyperthyroidism or ophthalmopathy (not recorded which). The specimen was peripheral blood or thyroid tissue (not recorded which). The V and J genes are TRBV4-1 and TRBJ2-1, with D possibly being TRBD1 (6 bases). The DNA of the CDR3 is TGCGCCAGCAGCCCAATGGGGACACGGCAGTTTGACAATGAGCAGTTCTTC. Translating gives CASSPMGTRQFDNEQFF.